The T cell receptor beta chain under discussion was sequenced for a study of spatial heterogeneity in lung cancer. Findings and limits, study-wide: Ubiquitous expanded tumor TCRs showed up in blood more at resection than follow-up.

The library protocol tagged each TCR cDNA with a unique molecular identifier. TCRdb re-analysed the 5' RACE reads in MiXCR, keeping a single row per CDR3 protein. The table lists some 21,000 distinct CDR3 sequences, about 4.5% of them singletons. Specified time point: sample taken at primary tumor resection. Germline-derived CDR1 and CDR2 are DFQATT and SNEGSKA (reference sequence). The CDR3 is 10 residues long. V lost 7 bases, J lost 3 bases, and 5 bases lay in between. On this clonotype: No antigen is known for it.

V usage is TRBV20-1 and J usage is TRBJ2-3; D gene ambiguous. This sequence was found in a male donor with early-stage non-small cell lung cancer. The source material was PBMCs, sampled at surgery. The CDR3 is CSGLTDTQYF. The CDR3 DNA reads TGCAGTGGGTTGACAGATACGCAGTATTTT.